These 22 T cell receptor beta chains were all obtained from the same sample, sequenced in a study of blood T cell repertoires in COVID-19. This table comes from immunoSEQ multiplex PCR, and its TCRdb copy is limited to in-frame clones, with some not included. The sample includes 150,000 to 200,000 clones, 75% to 85% of them seen just once. Sequencing was performed on peripheral blood. The receptor set was obtained from a woman in her sixties with COVID-19, enrolled during active disease.

This clone has only a few counts. V is TRBV19 and J is TRBJ2-3; tentative D call: TRBD2 (7 bases). V lost 8 bases and J lost 0, with 15 bases in between. In germline, CDR1 is LNHDA, CDR2 SQIVND (reference sequence). The CDR3 sequence is 15 residues long. The CDR3 bases are TGTGCCAGTGGCATGGGAGGGGGGAGCACAGATACGCAGTATTTT. Encoded protein: CASGMGGGSTDTQYF.

A note on this clone: The same CDR3 arises from other DNA sequences in this sample as well. The CDR3 here is CASSPRGYNEQFF. The CDR3 region has the DNA TGTGCCAGCAGTCCACGGGGGTACAATGAGCAGTTCTTC. This chain uses TRBV6-5 with TRBJ2-1; tentatively, D is TRBD2 (6 bases). Trimming removed 5 bases from V and 4 bases from J, with 9 bases in between. This CDR3 has 13 amino acids. Per the germline V gene, CDR1 is MNHEY and CDR2 is SVGAGI.

This sequence joins TRBV5-6 and TRBJ2-3; tentatively, D is TRBD2 (5 bases). Trimming took 6 bases from V and 6 from J, leaving 8 bases between them. Per the germline V gene, CDR1 is SGHDT and CDR2 is YYEEEE. The CDR3 covers 11 residues. The CDR3 nucleotides are TGTGCCAGCAAAAGGAGGGATACGCAGTATTTT. Protein sequence: CASKRRDTQYF.

For the CDR3, the DNA is TGTGCCAGCAGCTTGAATAAACCCCCGGGACAGGGGGACTACCATGGCTACACCTTC. Its translation: CASSLNKPPGQGDYHGYTF. The chain carries TRBV5-6 and TRBJ1-2; 11 bases fit TRBD1. CDR3 length: 19 residues. V lost 1 base to trimming and J lost 6 bases; unmatched junction nucleotides: 17. CDR1 SGHDT and CDR2 YYEEEE come from the germline V gene.

The rearrangement links TRBV28 to TRBJ1-5; D not resolved. Trimming removed 5 bases from V and 1 base from J, with 15 bases in between. This CDR3 comprises 16 residues. CDR1 and CDR2 (germline): MDHEN, SYDVKM. The CDR3 DNA follows: TGTGCCAGCAGTCCCCCCCGAGGAGGAAGCAATCAGCCCCAGCATTTT. Its translation: CASSPPRGGSNQPQHF.

The V call is TRBV3-1 (or the pseudogene TRBV3-2), the J call TRBJ1-4, with 7 nucleotides matching TRBD1. Germline V gene sequence: CDR1 LGHDT, CDR2 YNNKEL (reference sequence). Losses at the gene ends were 3 bases for V and 8 bases for J; bases not matched to a gene: 6. The CDR3 contains 14 residues. The CDR3 is CASSHRQGGEKLFF. CDR3 DNA: TGTGCCAGCAGCCATCGACAGGGTGGGGAAAAACTGTTTTTT.

V gene TRBV28 combines with J gene TRBJ2-7; 15 positions agree with TRBD2. Germline CDR1 and CDR2: MDHEN and SYDVKM. The V segment lost 6 bases and the J segment 0 bases; nucleotides outside the gene matches: 18. The CDR3 totals 21 residues. CDR3 sequence: CASSPNGLAGGQKFYSYEQYF. The CDR3, as DNA: TGTGCCAGCAGCCCAAACGGACTAGCGGGAGGGCAGAAATTCTACTCCTACGAGCAGTACTTC.

This clone was counted only a few times. The rearrangement uses TRBV11-2 and TRBJ2-3, with 8 bases fitting TRBD2. The CDR3 length is 15 residues. Germline CDR1 is SGHAT and CDR2 is FQNNGV. V trimming: 5 bases; J trimming: 5 bases; junction bases outside the gene matches: 9. The CDR3 DNA reads TGTGCCAGCAGCCCGGGATATAGCGGGGTAGATACGCAGTATTTT. Its translation is CASSPGYSGVDTQYF.

The CDR3 DNA reads as TGTGCCAGTAGTACGGGTGGGGCCAACGTCCTGACTTTC. Translated: CASSTGGANVLTF. This chain connects TRBV19 to TRBJ2-6; D ambiguous. Trimming removed 4 bases at V and 3 bases at J, with 4 bases between. Germline lookup yields CDR1 LNHDA and CDR2 SQIVND (reference sequence). This CDR3 comprises 13 residues.

This rearrangement joins TRBV5-6 to TRBJ2-6; 7 bases are shared with TRBD1. Germline CDR1 SGHDT, CDR2 YYEEEE. J lost 2 bases, V lost 2 bases, and 1 base had no gene match. This CDR3 contains 15 residues. CDR3 bases: TGTGCCAGCAGCTTTACAGGGGCTGGGGCCAACGTCCTGACTTTC. Translated: CASSFTGAGANVLTF.

The chain joins TRBV11-3 to TRBJ2-3; TRBD2 matches at 11 bases. CDR1 is SGHNT, CDR2 YENEEA, per germline. The CDR3 loop spans 16 amino acids. V gave up 5 bases and J gave up 3 bases; unmatched junction bases: 7. CDR3 DNA: TGTGCCAGCAGCGGGGGCCTAGCGGGAGGTACAGATACGCAGTATTTT. Residues: CASSGGLAGGTDTQYF.

The chain joins TRBV18 to TRBJ1-3; 9 nucleotides match TRBD1. The CDR3 totals 17 residues. The V segment lost 2 bases and the J segment 0 bases; nucleotides outside the gene matches: 5. CDR1 is KGHSH, CDR2 LQKENI, per germline. This CDR3 reads CASSPRPGQGSGNTIYF. The CDR3 nucleotides are TGTGCCAGCTCACCAAGACCGGGACAGGGCTCTGGAAACACCATATATTTT.

The chain has TRBV28 and TRBJ2-1; 11 nucleotides align to TRBD2. The CDR3 runs 16 residues. With V trimmed by 7 bases and J by 4 bases, 9 bases remained unmatched. In germline, CDR1 is MDHEN, CDR2 SYDVKM. CDR3 in DNA: TGTGCCAGCATGCCCCCCGGGACTAGCGGTTACAATGAGCAGTTCTTC. This gives the protein CASMPPGTSGYNEQFF.

The V gene is TRBV19, the J gene TRBJ2-3; D is unclear. The CDR3 totals 14 residues. The V gene's germline CDR1 is LNHDA and CDR2 SQIVND (reference sequence). With 6 bases removed from V and 2 bases from J, the gap between germline ends came to 12 bases. DNA of the CDR3: TGTGCCAGTAGGCGAGGTAGAGACACAGATACGCAGTATTTT. Its protein product is CASRRGRDTDTQYF.

The CDR3 spells CASSWSENYGYTF. As DNA, the CDR3 is TGTGCCAGCAGTTGGTCTGAGAACTATGGCTACACCTTC. The rearrangement links TRBV6-2 or TRBV6-3 to TRBJ1-2; D call uncertain. V was shortened by 4 bases and J by 2 bases, with 8 bases between the two germline ends. This CDR3 is built from 13 residues. Germline V gene data show CDR1 as MNHEY and CDR2 as SVGEGT.

The chain links TRBV28 to TRBJ2-7, with D perhaps TRBD2 (6 bases). The V end lost 5 bases, the J end lost 0 bases, and 14 bases lay between the germline ends. There are 15 residues in the CDR3. The germline CDR1 and CDR2 sequences are MDHEN and SYDVKM. CDR3 sequence (DNA): TGTGCCAGCAGTCCACCCCCTAGCGCCTCCTACGAGCAGTACTTC. Translating it yields CASSPPPSASYEQYF. Filled out from reference TRBV28 and TRBJ2-7, the complete variable domain reads DVKVTQSSRYLVKRTGEKVFLECVQDMDHENMFWYRQDPGLGLRLIYFSYDVKMKEKGDIPEGYSVSREKKERFSLILESASTNQTSMYLCASSPPPSASYEQYFGPGTRLTVT.

V is TRBV6-5 and J is TRBJ1-5, with 8 bases that match TRBD1. The germline gives CDR1 MNHEY, CDR2 SVGAGI. This CDR3 is built from 14 residues. J lost 7 bases, V lost 6 bases, and 8 bases had no gene match. The CDR3 DNA is TGTGCCAGCAGGCCAGGACAGGGACGCCAGCCCCAGCATTTT. This translates into CASRPGQGRQPQHF.

This chain joins TRBV4-2 and TRBJ2-7; TRBD1 matches at 8 bases. The CDR3 has 13 amino acids. With 3 bases clipped from V and 5 bases from J, the junction kept 3 bases outside the gene matches. The germline V gene has CDR1 LGHNA and CDR2 YNFKEQ. As DNA, the CDR3 is TGTGCCAGCAGCCAGGACAGGGAGGACGAGCAGTACTTC. The encoded protein is CASSQDREDEQYF.

The gene calls are TRBV6-5 and TRBJ1-2, with 9 bases aligning to TRBD1. Trimming removed 7 bases from V and 0 bases from J; junction bases left unmatched: 6. The CDR3 extends over 15 amino acids. Germline loops: CDR1 MNHEY, CDR2 SVGAGI. The CDR3 DNA follows: TGTGCCAGCACCTCGGGACAGGGAGCTAACTATGGCTACACCTTC. Encoded protein: CASTSGQGANYGYTF.

The rearrangement uses TRBV7-8 and TRBJ1-2; 8 positions agree with TRBD1. CDR3 length: 14 amino acids. V lost 5 bases and J lost 6; bases outside the gene matches: 8. From germline, CDR1 is SGHVS and CDR2 FQNEAQ. CDR3 amino acids: CASSPNRGRDGYTF. In nucleotides, the CDR3 is TGTGCCAGCAGCCCAAACAGGGGGAGGGATGGCTACACCTTC.

This sequence joins TRBV3-1 (or the pseudogene TRBV3-2) and TRBJ1-6; tentative D call: TRBD1 (6 bases). The V gene lost 2 bases and the J gene lost 1 base, with 18 bases spanning the gap. Germline CDR1 and CDR2: LGHDT and YNNKEL (reference sequence). The CDR3 is 19 amino acids. The CDR3 protein is CASSQQDRFCISYNSPLHF. CDR3 DNA sequence: TGTGCCAGCAGCCAACAAGACAGGTTTTGCATTTCCTATAATTCACCCCTCCACTTT.

This clone was detected once. This chain joins TRBV13 and TRBJ2-5, with 10 bases fitting TRBD2. The CDR3 runs to 16 residues. Trimming removed 5 bases from V and 0 bases from J; junction bases left unmatched: 6. Germline V gives CDR1 PRHDT, CDR2 FYEKMQ (reference sequence). The CDR3 DNA is TGTGCCAGCAGCCCAGATAGCGGGAGGTACCAAGAGACCCAGTACTTC. Its translation: CASSPDSGRYQETQYF.